These T cell receptor beta chains were read from a single sample in a study of T cell repertoires in cytomegalovirus infection. Which antigens these TCRs recognize remains unknown. MiXCR, applied by TCRdb to the reads, yields one record per CDR3 protein. The sample holds around 340,000 distinct CDR3 sequences, 25% to 30% seen once. The sample consisted of cultured PBMCs, taken from culture after CMV antigen stimulation. The receptors derive from a human donor in good health (CMV status not recorded). Some clones in this sample may be carry-over from other donors' samples. Both conserved end residues are part of each CDR3. The D gene is left open where the match is weak. Not all rows give a size; the values are once, few, many and, for expanded clones, a class.

clone_size,v_call,cdr3_length,j_call,d_call,cdr3_aa,cdr3_nt
few,TRBV30,14,TRBJ2-6,.,CASKAASGANVLTF,TGTGCCTCGAAGGCGGCCTCTGGGGCCAACGTCCTGACTTTC
few,TRBV20-1,13,TRBJ1-2,.,CSARPRGDYGYTF,TGCAGTGCTAGACCCAGGGGCGACTATGGCTACACCTTC
.,TRBV6-5,13,TRBJ2-1,.,CASRPPSGDEQFF,TGTGCCAGCAGGCCCCCGAGCGGAGATGAGCAGTTCTTC
few,TRBV13,16,TRBJ2-3,.,CASGTVARGATDTQYF,TGTGCCAGCGGCACCGTAGCCCGGGGGGCCACAGATACGCAGTATTTT
.,TRBV19,15,TRBJ1-1,.,CASSFRQRMNTEAFF,TGTGCCAGTAGTTTCCGACAGCGGATGAACACTGAAGCTTTCTTT
.,TRBV11-2,14,TRBJ1-3,.,CASSLKVPGNTIYF,TGTGCCAGCAGCTTAAAGGTGCCTGGAAACACCATATATTTT
few,TRBV11-2,12,TRBJ1-2,.,CASTGDLYGYTF,TGTGCCAGCACGGGGGACCTCTATGGCTACACCTTC
.,TRBV29-1,13,TRBJ1-1,TRBD1,CSAPGTGGTEAFF,TGCAGCGCACCCGGGACAGGGGGAACTGAAGCTTTCTTT
many,TRBV2,14,TRBJ1-3,.,CASSPTGIGNTIYF,TGTGCCAGCAGTCCTACAGGGATTGGAAACACCATATATTTT
few,TRBV9,15,TRBJ1-6,.,CASSVATDGASPLHF,TGTGCCAGCAGCGTAGCTACGGACGGGGCCTCACCCCTCCACTTT
few,TRBV10-3,14,TRBJ2-1,.,CAISDRDHSNEQFF,TGTGCCATCAGTGATCGGGACCACAGCAATGAGCAGTTCTTC
.,TRBV6-1,14,TRBJ1-1,.,CASSFQGFNTEAFF,TGTGCCAGCAGTTTTCAGGGGTTTAACACTGAAGCTTTCTTT
.,TRBV2,20,TRBJ1-5,TRBD1,CASSDLGVEYRTGGNQPQHF,TGTGCCAGCAGTGATCTGGGGGTTGAATACAGGACAGGGGGCAATCAGCCCCAGCATTTT
few,TRBV6-8,16,TRBJ2-3,TRBD2,CASSYSPLAGTDTQYF,TGTGCCAGCAGTTATAGCCCGCTAGCGGGCACAGATACGCAGTATTTT
many,TRBV10-3,14,TRBJ2-7,TRBD1,CAIKPGQGMDEQYF,TGTGCCATAAAGCCGGGACAGGGGATGGACGAGCAGTACTTC
once,TRBV7-6,16,TRBJ1-1,.,CASSLSGPNLNTEAFF,TGTGCCAGCAGCTTATCCGGGCCTAACCTGAACACTGAAGCTTTCTTT
few,TRBV24-1,13,TRBJ2-1,.,CATQGTHYNEQFF,TGTGCCACTCAAGGGACTCACTACAATGAGCAGTTCTTC
once,TRBV12-3/TRBV12-4,16,TRBJ1-1,TRBD1,CASSLSPGQGITEAFF,TGTGCCAGCAGTTTATCGCCGGGACAGGGGATCACTGAAGCTTTCTTT
.,TRBV20-1,15,TRBJ1-4,.,CSARPPPSGYEKLFF,TGCAGTGCTAGGCCCCCGCCCTCGGGGTATGAAAAACTGTTTTTT
few,TRBV20-1,14,TRBJ2-1,.,CSAKPGVGYNEQFF,TGCAGTGCTAAACCGGGAGTGGGTTACAATGAGCAGTTCTTC
many,TRBV7-2,12,TRBJ2-7,.,CASSSWGGEQYF,TGTGCCAGCAGCTCGTGGGGCGGGGAGCAGTACTTC
.,TRBV12-3/TRBV12-4,16,TRBJ1-4,.,CASSRGVQVTNEKLFF,TGTGCCAGCAGCCGAGGGGTTCAGGTGACTAATGAAAAACTGTTTTTT
many,TRBV7-8,16,TRBJ2-5,TRBD1,CASSLFRRGGKETQYF,TGTGCCAGCAGCTTATTCCGGCGAGGGGGCAAGGAGACCCAGTACTTC
many,TRBV7-6,17,TRBJ1-2,TRBD1,CASSFLARKDRGDGYTF,TGTGCCAGCAGCTTCCTAGCCCGCAAGGACAGGGGTGATGGCTACACCTTC
few,TRBV27,15,TRBJ2-7,TRBD1,CASSLSSQGAGEQYF,TGTGCCAGCAGTTTATCGAGTCAGGGGGCGGGGGAGCAGTACTTC
.,TRBV7-6,15,TRBJ2-3,TRBD2,CASSPSGSRADTQYF,TGTGCCAGCAGCCCTAGCGGGAGTCGGGCAGATACGCAGTATTTT
.,TRBV7-6,14,TRBJ1-2,.,CASSSSGGGDGYTF,TGTGCCAGCAGCTCAAGCGGGGGAGGGGATGGCTACACCTTC
.,TRBV28,16,TRBJ2-1,TRBD2,CASRSRAGKNYNEQFF,TGTGCCAGCAGATCTCGAGCGGGGAAAAATTACAATGAGCAGTTCTTC